This entry lists 28 T cell receptor beta chains sequenced from one sample in a study of patients and donors after allogeneic stem cell transplantation. From the RT-PCR reads, TCRdb called clonotypes with MiXCR, one entry per CDR3 protein. Here the sample spans roughly 940,000 distinct CDR3 sequences, about a sixth being singletons. Sequenced input: blood, either unsorted or a sorted T cell fraction (not recorded which). Receptor source: a human donor who was either an allogeneic HSCT recipient or a stem cell or donor lymphocyte infusion donor (not recorded which). It is not recorded whose cells these are; they may come from a transplant donor.

Only a few counts were recorded for this clonotype. The chain recombines TRBV20-1 with TRBJ1-5; a possible D gene is TRBD1 (5 bases). The V and J ends lost 6 bases and 0 bases respectively, with 15 bases between them. The CDR3 spans 15 residues. Germline V gene data show CDR1 as DFQATT and CDR2 as SNEGSKA (reference sequence). The CDR3 sequence: CSALGTDRSNQPQHF. The CDR3 DNA reads as TGCAGTGCCCTCGGGACGGATCGTAGCAATCAGCCCCAGCATTTT.

This chain connects TRBV7-2 to TRBJ1-4, with D perhaps TRBD1 (6 bases). V lost 5 bases and J lost 7, with 20 bases in between. This CDR3 region has 16 residues. Per germline, CDR1 SGHTA and CDR2 FQGNSA. The CDR3 here is CASSPSGPGRGEKLFF. CDR3 in DNA: TGTGCCAGCAGCCCCAGCGGCCCGGGCAGGGGTGAAAAACTGTTTTTT.

This clonotype has only a few counts. The chain is built from TRBV7-2 and TRBJ2-1, with 7 bases identical to TRBD1. There are 17 residues in the CDR3. Trimming cost V 5 bases and J 0 bases; bases outside gene matches: 10. Germline values: CDR1 SGHTA, CDR2 FQGNSA. The CDR3 DNA reads TGTGCCAGCAGCCCAGGGGGATCGGGCCGCTCCTACAATGAGCAGTTCTTC. The encoded protein is CASSPGGSGRSYNEQFF.

The chain couples TRBV28 to TRBJ1-6, with 9 bases lining up with TRBD1. V trimming: 8 bases; J trimming: 13 bases; junction bases outside the gene matches: 9. The germline V gene encodes CDR1 MDHEN and CDR2 SYDVKM. The CDR3 sequence is 13 residues long. The CDR3 region is CASVDRGVMPLHF. The CDR3 DNA follows: TGTGCCAGCGTAGACAGGGGGGTTATGCCCCTCCACTTT.

This clonotype has a handful of counts. This rearrangement joins TRBV4-3 to TRBJ1-1; D gene unclear. Germline V gene sequence: CDR1 LGHNA, CDR2 YSLEER. V was shortened by 0 bases and J by 1 base, with 15 bases between the two germline ends. The CDR3 consists of 17 residues. The CDR3 reads CASSQEWTIRGNTEAFF. In DNA form, the CDR3 reads TGCGCCAGCAGCCAAGAGTGGACCATAAGAGGGAACACTGAAGCTTTCTTT.

This clonotype was detected a few times. The chain links TRBV5-1 to TRBJ1-1; possible D gene TRBD1, 6 bases. Germline CDR1 and CDR2: SGHRS and YFSETQ. The CDR3 runs to 15 residues. The ends were cut back, 4 bases at V and 1 base at J, with 14 bases in the middle. CDR3 residues: CASSTTGRANTEAFF. The CDR3 region has the DNA TGCGCCAGCAGCACCACAGGGAGGGCGAACACTGAAGCTTTCTTT.

A few counts support this clonotype. The J gene is TRBJ2-3, the V gene TRBV12-3 or TRBV12-4, with 15 positions matching TRBD2. V shed 3 bases, J shed 5 bases, and the junction held 6 bases outside the gene matches. The CDR3 has 17 residues. The CDR3 sequence is CASSLGTSGRIKDTQYF. The CDR3 bases are TGTGCCAGCAGTTTGGGGACTAGCGGGAGGATTAAAGATACGCAGTATTTT.

The V gene is TRBV5-4, the J gene TRBJ2-1; D could derive from TRBD1 or TRBD2 (5 bases each). The CDR3 covers 15 residues. Germline loops: CDR1 SGHNT, CDR2 YYREEE (reference sequence). V was trimmed by 4 bases and J by 7 bases, leaving 18 bases between them. In nucleotides, the CDR3 is TGTGCCAGCAGCCAAAGGGCAGGGAGAGGGAATGAGCAGTTCTTC. Translating gives CASSQRAGRGNEQFF.

This clonotype was seen repeatedly, ten times or more. The rearrangement joins TRBV18 to TRBJ1-1, with 8 bases matching TRBD1. CDR1 KGHSH and CDR2 LQKENI come from the germline V gene. Trimming at V came to 8 bases and at J to 4 bases, leaving 9 bases not matched to a gene. The CDR3 has 14 amino acids. CDR3 bases: TGTGCCAGCAGTCCAGGACAGGGAGGCACTGAAGCTTTCTTT. It specifies CASSPGQGGTEAFF. Full variable domain (rest looked up from reference TRBV18 and TRBJ1-1): NAGVMQNPRHLVRRRGQEARLRCSPMKGHSHVYWYRQLPEEGLKFMVYLQKENIIDESGMPKERFSAEFPKEGPSILRIQQVVRGDSAAYFCASSPGQGGTEAFFGQGTRLTVV.

The rearrangement links TRBV28 to TRBJ2-1; the D call may be TRBD1 or TRBD2 (5 bases each). CDR3 size: 16 residues. Between the trimmed V and J ends, which lost 5 bases and 1 base, there was a span of 15 bases. In germline, CDR1 is MDHEN, CDR2 SYDVKM. In DNA, the CDR3 is TGTGCCAGCAGTCCCCGGGGACGGAATTCCTACAATGAGCAGTTCTTC. As protein: CASSPRGRNSYNEQFF.

Only a few counts were recorded for this clonotype. This rearrangement joins TRBV5-6 to TRBJ1-1, with D uncertain. Germline V gene sequence: CDR1 SGHDT, CDR2 YYEEEE. V lost 3 bases and J lost 4, with 22 bases in between. The CDR3 has 17 residues. CDR3 residues: CASSSAVHPQPGTEAFF. As DNA, the CDR3 is TGTGCCAGCAGCTCGGCCGTCCACCCTCAGCCGGGCACTGAAGCTTTCTTT. Full variable domain (rest looked up from reference TRBV5-6 and TRBJ1-1): DAGVTQSPTHLIKTRGQQVTLRCSPKSGHDTVSWYQQALGQGPQFIFQYYEEEERQRGNFPDRFSGHQFPNYSSELNVNALLLGDSALYLCASSSAVHPQPGTEAFFGQGTRLTVV.

This clonotype showed up just a few times. This chain uses TRBV9 with TRBJ1-5; D may be TRBD1 (6 bases). Trimming pared 0 bases from V and 4 bases from J, leaving 11 bases between. This CDR3 comprises 15 residues. The V gene's germline CDR1 is SGDLS and CDR2 YYNGEE. CDR3 DNA sequence: TGTGCCAGCAGCGTAGCCGGACAGTTTAATCAGCCCCAGCATTTT. Protein sequence: CASSVAGQFNQPQHF.

On this clonotype: This may be a read error, as it is one base from a much larger clone. This CDR3 is CSTHGGQETQYF. The CDR3 DNA sequence: TGTTCCACCCATGGAGGGCAAGAGACCCAGTACTTC. The V call is TRBV2, the J call TRBJ2-5, with D tentatively TRBD2 (6 bases). Germline CDR1 SNHLY, CDR2 FYNNEI. The CDR3 totals 12 residues.

V is TRBV10-3 and J is TRBJ1-2; 10 nucleotides line up with TRBD1. This CDR3 has 14 amino acids. Germline lookup yields CDR1 ENHRY and CDR2 SYGVKD. Trimming took 6 bases from V and 8 from J; bases not matched to a gene: 9. Here the CDR3 reads CAIREDRGSGGYTF. CDR3 sequence (DNA): TGTGCCATCAGGGAGGACAGGGGGTCGGGAGGCTACACCTTC.

This clonotype has more than one count but fewer than ten. CDR3 protein: CASSLGADRRYNSPLHF. The CDR3 nucleotides are TGTGCCAGCAGCTTAGGTGCGGACAGGAGATATAATTCACCCCTCCACTTT. The gene calls are TRBV7-9 and TRBJ1-6; 7 bases align to TRBD1. In germline, CDR1 is SEHNR, CDR2 FQNEAQ (reference sequence). With V trimmed by 1 base and J by 4 bases, 7 bases remained unmatched. CDR3 length: 17 amino acids.

This clonotype has just a few counts. The chain recombines TRBV20-1 with TRBJ2-5; no firm D call. Trimming pared 0 bases from V and 3 bases from J, leaving 14 bases between. The germline CDR1 and CDR2 sequences are DFQATT and SNEGSKA (reference sequence). This CDR3 is built from 15 residues. As DNA, the CDR3 is TGCAGTGCTAGAGATCGGTCCCGCGCAGAAGAGACCCAGTACTTC. Protein sequence: CSARDRSRAEETQYF.

This clonotype appeared a few times. The CDR3, as DNA: TGCAGTGCTAGGAAGGGATTTGCGTACGAGCAGTACTTC. Its translation: CSARKGFAYEQYF. J is TRBJ2-7 and V is TRBV20-1; D is unresolved. V lost 3 bases and J lost 4, with 13 bases in between. The germline gives CDR1 DFQATT, CDR2 SNEGSKA (reference sequence). This CDR3 region has 13 residues.

A few counts support this clonotype. The CDR3 coding sequence is TGTGCCAGCTCTGACAACCGGGAAAAACTGTTTTTT. Encoded protein: CASSDNREKLFF. The chain joins TRBV7-9 to TRBJ1-4; D call uncertain. V was cut by 8 bases and J by 8 bases, with 12 bases left in between. The CDR3 covers 12 residues. The V gene's germline CDR1 is SEHNR and CDR2 FQNEAQ (reference sequence).

This clonotype was seen ten or more times. CDR3 amino acids: CAAANTGELFF. CDR3 nucleotide sequence: TGTGCCGCTGCGAACACCGGGGAGCTGTTTTTT. This chain joins TRBV10-3 and TRBJ2-2, with D unresolved. Trimming took off 11 bases at V and 0 bases at J, with 4 bases between the two ends. There are 11 residues in the CDR3. Germline V lookup: CDR1 ENHRY, CDR2 SYGVKD.

The chain uses TRBV15 and TRBJ1-1, with D hard to call. V was pared by 8 bases and J by 10 bases, with 17 bases between. The CDR3 runs to 12 residues. The V gene's germline CDR1 is LNHNV and CDR2 YYDKDF (reference sequence). CDR3 residues: CATQVASATAFF. CDR3 bases: TGTGCCACCCAAGTAGCCTCAGCCACAGCTTTCTTT. Full variable domain (remainder filled in from reference TRBV15 and TRBJ1-1): DAMVIQNPRYQVTQFGKPVTLSCSQTLNHNVMYWYQQKSSQAPKLLFHYYDKDFNNEADTPDNFQSRRPNTSFCFLDIRSPGLGDTAMYLCATQVASATAFFGQGTRLTVV.

V gene TRBV6-1 combines with J gene TRBJ1-5; possibly TRBD1 for D (6 bases). The germline V and J ends were trimmed by 5 bases and 3 bases, with 14 bases remaining between them. The germline gives CDR1 MNHNS, CDR2 SASEGT. CDR3 length: 15 residues. CDR3 sequence (DNA): TGTGCCAGCAGTCGGACAGTTTCCCTCAATCAGCCCCAGCATTTT. It codes for CASSRTVSLNQPQHF.

The chain combines TRBV10-3 with TRBJ2-7; 7 bases align to TRBD1. The CDR3 sequence is 16 residues long. Trimming cost V 0 bases and J 6 bases; bases outside gene matches: 11. Germline V gives CDR1 ENHRY, CDR2 SYGVKD. CDR3 sequence (DNA): TGTGCCATCAGTGAGTCGGTCGGGACAGCCAGCATCGAGCAGTACTTC. This translates into CAISESVGTASIEQYF.

This clonotype was counted a few times. This chain links TRBV12-3 or TRBV12-4 with TRBJ2-2; D is uncertain. V dropped 10 bases and J dropped 5 bases, with 14 bases sitting between them. The CDR3 length is 13 residues. The CDR3 reads CAINGRRTGELFF. The DNA for the CDR3 is TGTGCCATCAACGGAAGACGGACCGGGGAGCTGTTTTTT.

This clonotype was picked up a small number of times. The DNA for the CDR3 is TGTGCCAGCATGGACTCTACCTACGAGCAGTACTTC. Its protein product is CASMDSTYEQYF. This chain joins TRBV6-5 and TRBJ2-7; TRBD2 is a possible D gene (5 bases). The V gene lost 7 bases and the J gene lost 2 bases, with 9 bases spanning the gap. The germline V gene encodes CDR1 MNHEY and CDR2 SVGAGI. CDR3 size: 12 residues.

This clonotype was seen a handful of times. V and J are TRBV11-2 and TRBJ2-6, with D perhaps given as TRBD1 or TRBD2 (5 bases each). V was clipped by 1 base and J by 1 base, with 14 bases between them. Germline loops: CDR1 SGHAT, CDR2 FQNNGV. CDR3 length: 18 residues. CDR3 DNA: TGTGCCAGCAGCTTAGTGGGACCCCTGGGATCTGGGGCCAACGTCCTGACTTTC. Amino acids: CASSLVGPLGSGANVLTF.

The chain links TRBV29-1 to TRBJ2-5; D could derive from TRBD1 or TRBD2 (5 bases each). The CDR3 totals 13 residues. In germline, CDR1 is SQVTM, CDR2 ANQGSEA. Between the trimmed V and J ends, which lost 7 bases and 1 base, there was a span of 13 bases. In DNA form, the CDR3 reads TGCAGCGCGGGACGGAGAACCCAAGAGACCCAGTACTTC. Translating it yields CSAGRRTQETQYF.

This clonotype has more than one count but fewer than ten. The chain is built from TRBV7-9 and TRBJ2-2, with 8 bases matching TRBD1. Germline values: CDR1 SEHNR, CDR2 FQNEAQ (reference sequence). This CDR3 spans 17 amino acids. Unmatched junction bases numbered 9, after V lost 2 bases and J lost 4 bases. DNA for the CDR3: TGTGCCAGCAGCTTACCCCGGACAGGGCGCAGCACCGGGGAGCTGTTTTTT. Its protein is CASSLPRTGRSTGELFF.

The chain uses TRBV20-1 and TRBJ1-6; no reliable D call. Germline V gene lookup returns CDR1 DFQATT and CDR2 SNEGSKA (reference sequence). Trimming removed 3 bases at V and 8 bases at J, with 17 bases between. The CDR3 length is 15 residues. CDR3 bases: TGCAGTGCTAGGCCGAGGAGAACACTAGATTCACCCCTCCACTTT. It encodes CSARPRRTLDSPLHF.